Each of the 8 T cell receptor beta chains below was sequenced from the same sample in a study of T-cell memory formation after mild COVID-19. TCRdb reprocessed the 5' RACE reads with MiXCR, giving one entry per CDR3 protein. Of about 350,000 distinct CDR3 sequences in the sample, roughly 15% were seen once. The sequencing sample was made of PBMCs or a T cell subset sorted from them (not recorded which). The receptors derive from a young man who had mild COVID-19 (a few samples of this study predate the infection). Cell type and time point are not known.

This chain links TRBV10-3 with TRBJ2-3; 7 bases line up with TRBD1. After removal of 4 bases from V and 0 bases from J, the junction contained 10 bases not matched to a gene. Germline lookup yields CDR1 ENHRY and CDR2 SYGVKD. The CDR3 covers 17 residues. The CDR3, as DNA: TGTGCCATCAGTGGCCCGGGACAGTTACTTAGCACAGATACGCAGTATTTT. Translation gives CAISGPGQLLSTDTQYF.

The rearrangement uses TRBV6-2 or TRBV6-3 and TRBJ1-1; no definite D call. Germline V gene lookup returns CDR1 MNHEY and CDR2 SVGEGT. V shed 4 bases and J shed 5 bases, with 8 bases lying between them. The CDR3 is 12 residues long. The CDR3 here is CASSWPWTEAFF. DNA for the CDR3: TGTGCCAGCAGTTGGCCATGGACTGAAGCTTTCTTT.

This clonotype was counted ten times or more. The CDR3 loop is CASSLAGDGTEAFF. CDR3 DNA sequence: TGCGCCAGCAGCTTGGCAGGGGACGGGACTGAAGCTTTCTTT. The rearrangement links TRBV5-1 to TRBJ1-1; D is possibly TRBD1 (6 bases). CDR1 is SGHRS, CDR2 YFSETQ, per germline. The CDR3 is made up of 14 amino acids. Deletions cut 0 bases from V and 5 bases from J, with 11 bases between.

The chain combines TRBV6-5 with TRBJ1-1, with 9 bases that match TRBD1. Trimming removed 6 bases from V and 8 bases from J; junction bases left unmatched: 4. The V gene's germline CDR1 is MNHEY and CDR2 SVGAGI. The CDR3 contains 12 residues. DNA of the CDR3: TGTGCCAGCAGCCCCGGGACAGGGGAAGCTTTCTTT. This sequence encodes CASSPGTGEAFF.

V is TRBV11-3 and J is TRBJ2-6, with no clear D. The CDR3 sequence is 18 residues long. V lost 5 bases, J lost 0 bases, and 17 bases lay in between. Germline V gene lookup returns CDR1 SGHNT and CDR2 YENEEA. The CDR3 DNA reads as TGTGCCAGCAGCAATCTGGGCAGGCGCCGCTCTGGGGCCAACGTCCTGACTTTC. Translated: CASSNLGRRRSGANVLTF.

V is TRBV4-3 and J is TRBJ1-5, with D unresolved. This CDR3 contains 13 residues. Germline loops: CDR1 LGHNA, CDR2 YSLEER. Trimming removed 1 base from V and 7 bases from J, with 8 bases in between. CDR3 residues: CASSQVEGQPQHF. Here the CDR3 DNA reads TGCGCCAGCAGCCAAGTAGAGGGCCAGCCCCAGCATTTT.

Many counts were recorded for this clonotype. The chain has TRBV6-6 and TRBJ2-1, with 7 bases fitting TRBD1. V was pared by 4 bases and J by 6 bases, with 12 bases of the junction left unmatched. The V gene's germline CDR1 is MNHNY and CDR2 SVGAGI (reference sequence). This CDR3 is built from 16 residues. For the CDR3, the DNA is TGTGCCAGCAGTTCGGGAAACAGGGGATCAACCAATGAGCAGTTCTTC. Translating it yields CASSSGNRGSTNEQFF.

There are a few counts of this clonotype. This chain links TRBV28 with TRBJ2-7, with 9 bases identical to TRBD1. The germline V gene encodes CDR1 MDHEN and CDR2 SYDVKM. V gave up 1 base and J gave up 6 bases; unmatched junction bases: 7. The length of the CDR3 is 15 residues. The CDR3 loop reads CASSLSDRGLSEQYV. The DNA for the CDR3 is TGTGCCAGCAGTTTATCCGACAGGGGGTTAAGCGAGCAGTACGTC.